This TCR beta chain was identified in a study of beta chain features in type 1 diabetes. The V end was cut by 4 bases, the J end by 9 bases, with 13 bases between. The CDR3 loop spans 13 amino acids. Germline values: CDR1 SGHDN, CDR2 FVKESK. This clone has only a few counts. Its specificity is not known. Every isolated RNA sample was fully reverse transcribed, so sequencing captured expressed TCRB transcripts. Clones were sequenced by immunoSEQ multiplex PCR, and TCRdb holds only the in-frame ones, with some missing. Of roughly 250,000 clones listed, approximately 20% are singletons. Overall study results and limits: All four CD4+ subsets of Type 1 diabetes patients contained TCRB CDR3s that were moderately but significantly shorter.

Sequencing was performed on naive CD4+ T cells from blood. This clonotype originated in a woman aged 40 to 50 with type 1 diabetes. The genes are TRBV14 and TRBJ2-1, with a tentative D call TRBD2 (5 bases). This CDR3 is CASSPRGLAEQFF. CDR3 nucleotides: TGTGCCAGCAGCCCTCGAGGGTTGGCTGAGCAGTTCTTC. Complete variable domain (other parts from reference TRBV14 and TRBJ2-1): EAGVTQFPSHSVIEKGQTVTLRCDPISGHDNLYWYRRVMGKEIKFLLHFVKESKQDESGMPNNRFLAERTGGTYSTLKVQPAELEDSGVYFCASSPRGLAEQFFGPGTRLTVL.